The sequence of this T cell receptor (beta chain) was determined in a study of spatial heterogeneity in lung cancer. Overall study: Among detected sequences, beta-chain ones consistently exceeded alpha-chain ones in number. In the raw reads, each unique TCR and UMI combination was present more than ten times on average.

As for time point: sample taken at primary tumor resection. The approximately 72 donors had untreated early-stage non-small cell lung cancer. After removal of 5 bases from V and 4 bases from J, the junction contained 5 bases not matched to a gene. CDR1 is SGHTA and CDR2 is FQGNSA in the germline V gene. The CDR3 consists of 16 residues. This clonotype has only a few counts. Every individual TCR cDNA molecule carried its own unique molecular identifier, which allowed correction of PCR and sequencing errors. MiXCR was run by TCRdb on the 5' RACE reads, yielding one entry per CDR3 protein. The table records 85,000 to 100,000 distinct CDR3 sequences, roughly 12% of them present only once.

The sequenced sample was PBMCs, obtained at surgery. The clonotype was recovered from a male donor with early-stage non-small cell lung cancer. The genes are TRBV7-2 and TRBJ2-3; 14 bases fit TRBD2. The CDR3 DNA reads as TGTGCCAGCAGCCGACTAGCGGGGGGGGAGTCAGATACGCAGTATTTT. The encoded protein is CASSRLAGGESDTQYF.